This is a list of T cell receptor beta chains from one sample in a study of cytomegalovirus exposure and HLA in healthy donors. Sequencing was performed with immunoSEQ multiplex PCR; in TCRdb, only in-frame clones are kept and a portion is missing. The data show approximately 130,000 clones, with approximately 87% seen just once and roughly 5.2% held by the top ten. The sample consisted of PBMCs. The receptors were sampled from a woman aged 25 to 39 in good health and CMV-seronegative. Each CDR3 is given with its conserved first and last residue. The D gene is left open where the match is weak. Clone size is given for some rows only: seen once, a few or many times, or a class if the clone is expanded.

j_call: TRBJ2-1
v_call: TRBV4-3
d_call: .
clone_size: .
cdr3_nt: TGCGCCAGCAGCCAAGAACCTAGCTGGTTTCGCGATGAGCAGTTCTTC
cdr3_aa: CASSQEPSWFRDEQFF

j_call: TRBJ2-3
v_call: TRBV28
d_call: .
clone_size: .
cdr3_nt: TGTGCCAGCAATTTCATGGCTAGCGGCACAGATACGCAGTATTTT
cdr3_aa: CASNFMASGTDTQYF

j_call: TRBJ2-7
v_call: TRBV27
d_call: .
clone_size: .
cdr3_nt: TGTGCCAGCAGTTTAATGTCGTCCTTCTACGAGCAGTACTTC
cdr3_aa: CASSLMSSFYEQYF

j_call: TRBJ1-3
v_call: TRBV29-1
d_call: .
clone_size: .
cdr3_nt: TGCAGCGTGTTTGGGAGCTCTGGAAACACCATATATTTT
cdr3_aa: CSVFGSSGNTIYF

j_call: TRBJ2-1
v_call: TRBV7-9
d_call: .
clone_size: .
cdr3_nt: TGTGCCAGCAGCCTGGACAACAATGAGCAGTTCTTC
cdr3_aa: CASSLDNNEQFF

j_call: TRBJ1-2
v_call: TRBV7-8
d_call: .
clone_size: .
cdr3_nt: TGTGCCAGCAGCTTAGTCGGGTCAGCCTATGGCTACACCTTC
cdr3_aa: CASSLVGSAYGYTF

j_call: TRBJ2-7
v_call: TRBV30
d_call: TRBD2
clone_size: once
cdr3_nt: TGTGCCTGGAGTGTACAGCCCGGGGAGGGATCCTACGAGCAGTACTTC
cdr3_aa: CAWSVQPGEGSYEQYF

j_call: TRBJ1-5
v_call: TRBV2
d_call: TRBD1
clone_size: .
cdr3_nt: TGTGCCAGCAGCTTCGACAGGGGAGGGCAGCCCCAGCATTTT
cdr3_aa: CASSFDRGGQPQHF

j_call: TRBJ2-3
v_call: TRBV9
d_call: .
clone_size: .
cdr3_nt: TGTGCCAGCACCCAAGGGGGTGGATCCACAGATACGCAGTATTTT
cdr3_aa: CASTQGGGSTDTQYF

j_call: TRBJ2-1
v_call: TRBV30
d_call: .
clone_size: .
cdr3_nt: TGTGCCTGGACCCGCGACTCCTACAATGAGCAGTTCTTC
cdr3_aa: CAWTRDSYNEQFF

j_call: TRBJ1-5
v_call: TRBV7-8
d_call: TRBD1
clone_size: .
cdr3_nt: TGTGCCAGCAGCCCGGACAGGGGAGGAGACAATCAGCCCCAGCATTTT
cdr3_aa: CASSPDRGGDNQPQHF

j_call: TRBJ2-7
v_call: TRBV27
d_call: TRBD2
clone_size: .
cdr3_nt: TGTGCCAGCAGGTCCTTACCTAGCGGGAGCCACGAGCAGTACTTC
cdr3_aa: CASRSLPSGSHEQYF

j_call: TRBJ2-4
v_call: TRBV15
d_call: .
clone_size: .
cdr3_nt: TGTGCCACCAGCAGAGGGCTAGCTGGCATTCAGTACTTC
cdr3_aa: CATSRGLAGIQYF

j_call: TRBJ2-4
v_call: TRBV5-6
d_call: .
clone_size: .
cdr3_nt: TGTGCCAGCAGCTGGGCCGGACAGCTAGCCAAAAACATTCAGTACTTC
cdr3_aa: CASSWAGQLAKNIQYF

j_call: TRBJ1-2
v_call: TRBV7-9
d_call: TRBD1
clone_size: .
cdr3_nt: TGTGCCAGCAGCCTAACTCACCCCGGAGGGGGCGACTATGGCTACACCTTC
cdr3_aa: CASSLTHPGGGDYGYTF

j_call: TRBJ1-1
v_call: TRBV5-6
d_call: TRBD1
clone_size: .
cdr3_nt: TGTGCCAGCAGCCTGGACAGGGCCACTGAAGCTTTCTTT
cdr3_aa: CASSLDRATEAFF

j_call: TRBJ2-7
v_call: TRBV29-1
d_call: .
clone_size: .
cdr3_nt: TGCAGCGTTGGAACTGACTCCTACGAGCAGTACTTC
cdr3_aa: CSVGTDSYEQYF